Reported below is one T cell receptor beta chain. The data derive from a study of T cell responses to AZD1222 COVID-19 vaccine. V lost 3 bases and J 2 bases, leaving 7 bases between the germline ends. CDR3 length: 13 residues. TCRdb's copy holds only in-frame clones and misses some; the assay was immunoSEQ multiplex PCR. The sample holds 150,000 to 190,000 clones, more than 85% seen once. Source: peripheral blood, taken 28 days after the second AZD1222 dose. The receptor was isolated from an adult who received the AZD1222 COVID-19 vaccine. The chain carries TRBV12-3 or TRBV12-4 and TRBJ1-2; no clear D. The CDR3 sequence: CASSLSRNYGYTF. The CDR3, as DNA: TGTGCCAGCAGTTTGTCCCGGAACTATGGCTACACCTTC.